Shown below are 11 T cell receptor beta chains from a single sample sequenced in a study of beta chain features in type 1 diabetes. Study-wide findings and caveats: TCRB CDR3s were moderately but significantly shorter in Type 1 diabetes patients in all four CD4+ subsets.

What was sequenced were expressed TCRB transcripts, since all of the isolated RNA had been reverse transcribed. TCRdb keeps only in-frame clones here, not all; method: immunoSEQ multiplex PCR. The repertoire includes about 180,000 clones, around 8% of them detected once, and about 1% sits in the top ten. Their antigens are not known. Material: central memory CD4+ T cells from blood. The receptors were gathered from a woman between 40 and 50 years old with type 1 diabetes.

The genes are TRBV29-1 and TRBJ2-2; 8 bases align to TRBD1. Germline V gene data show CDR1 as SQVTM and CDR2 as ANQGSEA. The junction had 2 bases not matched to a gene; V was cut back by 7 bases and J by 4 bases. The CDR3 has 12 residues. In DNA, the CDR3 is TGCAGCGCAGGACAGGGCACCGGGGAGCTGTTTTTT. It is translated as CSAGQGTGELFF.

This clone was found a few times. The rearrangement uses TRBV28 and TRBJ1-2; unclear D gene. The germline V and J ends were trimmed by 2 bases and 10 bases, with 11 bases remaining between them. This CDR3 region has 12 residues. CDR1 MDHEN and CDR2 SYDVKM come from the germline V gene. The CDR3 sequence: CASSLRRRDYTF. The CDR3 nucleotides read TGTGCCAGCAGTTTACGGCGACGGGACTACACCTTC.

The rearrangement links TRBV2 to TRBJ2-5; 9 bases map to TRBD2. Germline CDR1 SNHLY, CDR2 FYNNEI. The ends lost 6 bases at V and 2 bases at J; junction bases unmatched: 4. This CDR3 is 14 amino acids long. This chain's CDR3 is CASRIAGAQETQYF. The CDR3 DNA reads as TGTGCCAGCAGGATAGCGGGAGCTCAAGAGACCCAGTACTTC.

In its sample, this clone was seen a few times. The genes are TRBV6-6 and TRBJ2-7; 10 bases fit TRBD1. The CDR3 extends over 14 amino acids. V lost 8 bases to trimming and J lost 2 bases; unmatched junction nucleotides: 6. CDR1 and CDR2 (germline): MNHNY, SVGAGI (reference sequence). CDR3 loop: CASAGTGVTYEQYF. In DNA, the CDR3 is TGTGCCAGCGCCGGGACAGGGGTGACCTACGAGCAGTACTTC.

CDR3 sequence (DNA): TGTGCCAGCAGAATCGGACAGGGACTGGGGAACACTGAAGCTTTCTTT. Its translation: CASRIGQGLGNTEAFF. The chain has TRBV7-8 and TRBJ1-1; 8 bases are shared with TRBD1. The germline gives CDR1 SGHVS, CDR2 FQNEAQ. The CDR3 contains 16 residues. The V and J ends lost 6 bases and 1 base, in that order; junction bases with no gene match: 10.

This clone was observed a handful of times. This chain uses TRBV7-3 with TRBJ1-4, with a possible D match to TRBD1 (6 bases). The V end was cut by 1 base, the J end by 15 bases, with 18 bases between. The germline V gene encodes CDR1 SGHTA and CDR2 FQGTGA. The CDR3 loop spans 14 amino acids. The CDR3 coding sequence is TGTGCCAGCAGCTTAAATGGGGGCAGCGATGTGGTGTTTTTT. Amino acids: CASSLNGGSDVVFF.

This chain links TRBV30 with TRBJ2-1; TRBD1 matches 10 bases. J was trimmed by 14 bases and V by 2 bases; bases with no gene match: 3. In germline, CDR1 is GTSNPN, CDR2 SVGIG (reference sequence). The length of the CDR3 is 11 residues. CDR3 in DNA: TGTGCCTGGAGTCTTGGGACAGGGGAGTTCTTC. Its protein product is CAWSLGTGEFF.

The rearrangement uses TRBV5-1 and TRBJ1-2; TRBD1 matches 11 bases. The CDR3 length is 14 residues. J gave up 7 bases and V 4 bases, and 6 bases lay outside the gene matches. CDR1 is SGHRS, CDR2 YFSETQ, per germline. DNA of the CDR3: TGCGCCAGCAGCGTCGGACAGGGGGCGGGTGGCTACACCTTC. Its protein product is CASSVGQGAGGYTF.

This clone was observed a few times. Other DNA variants within this sample encode the same CDR3. The V call is TRBV18, the J call TRBJ2-7; 7 bases map to TRBD1. The CDR3 consists of 16 residues. Germline V gene sequence: CDR1 KGHSH, CDR2 LQKENI. V lost 3 bases, J lost 0 bases, and 8 bases stayed unmatched. The CDR3: CASSPTGTASSYEQYF. CDR3 in DNA: TGTGCCAGCTCACCCACCGGGACAGCCAGCTCCTACGAGCAGTACTTC.

This clone has a handful of counts. This chain links TRBV29-1 with TRBJ1-1; the D gene is possibly TRBD1 (5 bases). The length of the CDR3 is 13 residues. Looked up from germline, CDR1 is SQVTM and CDR2 is ANQGSEA. Trimming cost V 1 base and J 1 base, with 7 bases left between them. The CDR3 bases are TGCAGCGTTGAAGCAGGGTGGAACACTGAAGCTTTCTTT. It yields the protein CSVEAGWNTEAFF.

The V gene is TRBV7-9, the J gene TRBJ2-1, with TRBD2 identical over 7 bases. CDR1 and CDR2 (germline): SEHNR, FQNEAQ (reference sequence). V shed 0 bases and J 7 bases; nucleotides not matched to a gene: 6. This CDR3 spans 15 amino acids. The CDR3 coding sequence is TGTGCCAGCAGCTTAGCTAGCGGGCTCCCTAATGAGCAGTTCTTC. Amino acids: CASSLASGLPNEQFF.